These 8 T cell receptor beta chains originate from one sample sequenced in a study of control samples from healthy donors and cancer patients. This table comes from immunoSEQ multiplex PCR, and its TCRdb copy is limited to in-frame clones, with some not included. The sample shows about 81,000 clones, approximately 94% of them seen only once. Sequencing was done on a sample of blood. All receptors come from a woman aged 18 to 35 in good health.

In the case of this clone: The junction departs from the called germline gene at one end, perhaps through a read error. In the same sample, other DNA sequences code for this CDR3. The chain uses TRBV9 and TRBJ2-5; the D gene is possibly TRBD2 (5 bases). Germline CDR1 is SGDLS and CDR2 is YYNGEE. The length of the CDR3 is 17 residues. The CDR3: CASSPGRELLRAETQYF. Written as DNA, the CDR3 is TGTGCCAGCAGCCCAGGAAGGGAGTTACTGCGCGCGGAGACTCAGTACTTC.

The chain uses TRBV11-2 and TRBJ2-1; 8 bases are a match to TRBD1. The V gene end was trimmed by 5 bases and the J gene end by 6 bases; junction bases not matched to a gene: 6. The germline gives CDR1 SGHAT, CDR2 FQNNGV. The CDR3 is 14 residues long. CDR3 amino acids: CASSPQGGSNEQFF. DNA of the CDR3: TGTGCCAGCAGCCCACAGGGGGGAAGCAATGAGCAGTTCTTC.

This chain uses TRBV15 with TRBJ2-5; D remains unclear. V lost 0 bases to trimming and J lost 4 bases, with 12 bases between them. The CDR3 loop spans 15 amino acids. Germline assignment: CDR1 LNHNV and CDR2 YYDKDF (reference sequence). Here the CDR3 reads CATSRDQRIGETQYF. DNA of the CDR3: TGTGCCACCAGCAGAGATCAGCGAATTGGAGAGACCCAGTACTTC.

The CDR3 nucleotides are TGTGCCATCAGTTTTGCAGGGGACGGCTACACCTTC. Residues: CAISFAGDGYTF. V usage is TRBV10-3 and J usage is TRBJ1-2; a weak D match, TRBD1 (6 bases). Trimming stripped 5 bases from V and 8 bases from J, with 12 bases between. CDR3 size: 12 residues. Germline V gene sequence: CDR1 ENHRY, CDR2 SYGVKD.

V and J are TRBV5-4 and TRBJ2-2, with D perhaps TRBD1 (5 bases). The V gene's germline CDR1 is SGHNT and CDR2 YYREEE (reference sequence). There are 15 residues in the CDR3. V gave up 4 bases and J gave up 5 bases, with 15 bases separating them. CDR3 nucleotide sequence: TGTGCCAGCAGCAGCAACAGGAAAACGACCGGGGAGCTGTTTTTT. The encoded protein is CASSSNRKTTGELFF.

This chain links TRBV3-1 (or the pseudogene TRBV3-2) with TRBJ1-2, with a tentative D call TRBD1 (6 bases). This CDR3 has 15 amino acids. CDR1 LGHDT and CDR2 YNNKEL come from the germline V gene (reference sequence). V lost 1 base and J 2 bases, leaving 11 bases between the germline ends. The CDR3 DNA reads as TGTGCCAGCAGCCAAGCTAGACAGGCAAACTATGGCTACACCTTC. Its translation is CASSQARQANYGYTF.

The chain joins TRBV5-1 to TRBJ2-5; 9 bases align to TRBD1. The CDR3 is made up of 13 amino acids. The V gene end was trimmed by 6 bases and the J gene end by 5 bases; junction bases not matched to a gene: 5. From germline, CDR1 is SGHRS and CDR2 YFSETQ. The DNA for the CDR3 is TGCGCCAGCACCGGACAGGGGAAGGAGACCCAGTACTTC. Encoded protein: CASTGQGKETQYF.

The CDR3 spells CASSPKGGDSPLHF. In DNA, the CDR3 is TGTGCCAGCTCACCGAAGGGTGGGGATTCACCCCTCCACTTT. The gene calls are TRBV18 and TRBJ1-6; D is unresolved. V was clipped by 3 bases and J by 8 bases, with 11 bases between them. Germline V CDR1 and CDR2: KGHSH, LQKENI. The length of the CDR3 is 14 residues.